Below are 10 T cell receptor beta chains sequenced from a single sample in a study of post-analysis software for immune sequencing data (dated by TCRdb to between 2014 and 2017). The library relied on PCR. For sequencing, an Illumina HiSeq 2500 was employed. Unique molecular identifiers were incorporated into TCR beta cDNA libraries to reduce PCR and sequencing biases. TCRdb reanalyzed the raw reads on its own, using fastp at Q25 for trimming and MiXCR for clone calling, and kept in-frame beta chains. Merged by CDR3 protein, the rows form single entries marked with the most common genes and DNA. For this sample the table gives more than 450,000 distinct CDR3 sequences, of which roughly 47% were detected only once. The ten most abundant clones make up around 1.7% of the sample. What the work shows at the level of the full study, not this receptor alone: Significantly higher frequencies in patients than in controls were found for about five TRBV segments, including TRBV5-6, TRBV5-1 and TRBV20-1.

Antigens of these TCRs are unknown. The sequencing sample was made of blood. These receptors came from a girl aged 5-17 years with multiple sclerosis.

The chain uses TRBV7-2 and TRBJ2-3; D gene unclear. Looked up from germline, CDR1 is SGHTA and CDR2 is FQGNSA. V was clipped by 2 bases and J by 7 bases, with 13 bases between them. The CDR3 extends over 14 amino acids. CDR3 region: CASSLKTGANTQYF. CDR3 nucleotides: TGTGCCAGCAGCTTAAAAACTGGCGCGAATACGCAGTATTTT.

The chain combines TRBV7-9 with TRBJ1-2; D possibly corresponds to TRBD1 (6 bases). This CDR3 spans 15 amino acids. V lost 3 bases, J lost 4 bases, and 15 bases lay in between. Germline assignment: CDR1 SEHNR and CDR2 FQNEAQ (reference sequence). The chain's CDR3 is CASSLTGGVSYGYTF. The CDR3 nucleotides read TGTGCCAGCAGCTTGACAGGAGGGGTTAGCTATGGCTACACCTTC.

This rearrangement joins TRBV12-3 or TRBV12-4 to TRBJ2-3; D ambiguous. Trimming cost V 4 bases and J 3 bases, with 11 bases left between them. The CDR3 is 14 residues long. CDR3 sequence: CASSWLSTTDTQYF. CDR3 DNA: TGTGCCAGCAGTTGGCTTAGTACGACAGATACGCAGTATTTT.

This rearrangement joins TRBV24-1 to TRBJ2-1; 8 bases agree with TRBD2. The length of the CDR3 is 16 residues. Germline V gene data show CDR1 as KGHDR and CDR2 as SFDVKD. V trimming: 0 bases; J trimming: 5 bases; junction bases outside the gene matches: 5. The chain's CDR3 is CATSDLKRERNNEQFF. For the CDR3, the DNA is TGTGCCACCAGTGATTTGAAGCGGGAGCGGAACAATGAGCAGTTCTTC.

The chain recombines TRBV12-3 or TRBV12-4 with TRBJ2-3, with D possibly being TRBD2 (6 bases). The CDR3 totals 16 residues. Trimming took off 4 bases at V and 0 bases at J, with 14 bases between the two ends. The CDR3 loop reads CASSWFSGPSTDTQYF. The CDR3 region has the DNA TGTGCCAGCAGTTGGTTTAGCGGTCCTAGCACAGATACGCAGTATTTT.

The chain employs TRBV12-3 or TRBV12-4 and TRBJ1-1, with 7 bases matching TRBD1. V lost 6 bases and J lost 3; bases outside the gene matches: 10. The CDR3 is made up of 15 amino acids. The CDR3 DNA reads as TGTGCCAGCAGCCGAGGGACGACAGGGTACACTGAAGCTTTCTTT. Translated: CASSRGTTGYTEAFF.

This chain connects TRBV29-1 to TRBJ2-7; D call uncertain. The CDR3 has 13 amino acids. Trimming stripped 4 bases from V and 4 bases from J, with 14 bases between. Germline V gene sequence: CDR1 SQVTM, CDR2 ANQGSEA. In DNA form, the CDR3 reads TGCAGCGTTGTTCGGGCAGTATCATACGAGCAGTACTTC. Its protein is CSVVRAVSYEQYF.

This sequence joins TRBV28 and TRBJ2-2; D gene uncertain. V dropped 6 bases and J dropped 5 bases, with 7 bases sitting between them. The germline CDR1 and CDR2 sequences are MDHEN and SYDVKM. This CDR3 has 12 residues. Here the CDR3 reads CASRERTGELFF. The CDR3 region has the DNA TGTGCCAGCAGGGAGCGTACCGGGGAGCTGTTTTTT.

The V gene is TRBV12-3 or TRBV12-4, the J gene TRBJ1-4; 9 positions agree with TRBD1. The CDR3 sequence is 14 residues long. Unmatched junction bases numbered 7, after V lost 5 bases and J lost 9 bases. CDR3 sequence: CASSPGTGIQKLFF. CDR3 DNA: TGTGCCAGCAGTCCCGGGACAGGGATACAAAAACTGTTTTTT.

In its sample, this clonotype was seen a few times. The chain recombines TRBV12-3 or TRBV12-4 with TRBJ2-1; TRBD2 agrees at 12 bases. The ends lost 7 bases at V and 8 bases at J; junction bases unmatched: 9. The CDR3 contains 15 residues. In nucleotides, the CDR3 is TGTGCCAGCACCCTGACTAGCGGGGGTTACCATGAGCAGTTCTTC. Translated: CASTLTSGGYHEQFF.